This passage covers 6 T cell receptor beta chains from one sample sequenced in a study of blood T cells in healthy people across ages. Then a second PCR, running about 6 to 12 cycles, was carried out with a sample-barcoded 5' primer and a J-beta primer mix. A single record per CDR3 protein comes from TCRdb applying MiXCR to the 5' RACE reads. This sample yields approximately 2,000,000 distinct CDR3 sequences, of which about 39% are seen a single time; roughly 23% belongs to the top ten. The sequenced sample was blood. These receptor sequences come from a human donor in good health.

This clonotype was counted once. This chain uses TRBV10-3 with TRBJ1-1; 8 bases fit TRBD1. The CDR3 runs 16 residues. The germline V gene encodes CDR1 ENHRY and CDR2 SYGVKD. Unmatched junction bases numbered 12, after V lost 8 bases and J lost 1 base. CDR3 in DNA: TGTGCCATCGGTACACCTAGACAGGGGTCGAACACTGAAGCTTTCTTT. This translates into CAIGTPRQGSNTEAFF.

The V call is TRBV7-2, the J call TRBJ2-1, with a tentative D call TRBD1 (5 bases). The V gene lost 4 bases and the J gene lost 7 bases, with 17 bases spanning the gap. The CDR3 contains 15 residues. Germline V gives CDR1 SGHTA, CDR2 FQGNSA. CDR3 in amino acids: CASSSHLDRPNEQFF. CDR3 nucleotide sequence: TGTGCCAGCAGCTCCCACCTCGACAGACCAAATGAGCAGTTCTTC.

This clonotype has only a few counts. The chain links TRBV7-9 to TRBJ1-2; D perhaps matches TRBD1 (6 bases). Germline V CDR1 and CDR2: SEHNR, FQNEAQ (reference sequence). The V gene lost 5 bases and the J gene lost 3 bases, with 13 bases spanning the gap. The CDR3 extends over 14 amino acids. The CDR3: CASSPPGADYGYTF. DNA for the CDR3: TGTGCCAGCAGCCCCCCGGGGGCAGACTATGGCTACACCTTC.

This clonotype was seen only a few times. The chain carries TRBV29-1 and TRBJ1-4; D is possibly TRBD1 (5 bases). Germline CDR1 reads SQVTM; CDR2 reads ANQGSEA. V was trimmed by 2 bases and J by 0 bases, leaving 10 bases between them. The CDR3 extends over 15 amino acids. CDR3 sequence reads: CSVELVGATNEKLFF. In DNA, the CDR3 is TGCAGCGTTGAACTGGTGGGGGCAACTAATGAAAAACTGTTTTTT.

The chain combines TRBV28 with TRBJ1-1, with 8 bases lining up with TRBD1. Unmatched junction bases numbered 8, after V lost 8 bases and J lost 9 bases. CDR3 length: 12 residues. CDR1 and CDR2 (germline): MDHEN, SYDVKM. The DNA of the CDR3 is TGTGCCAGCGTTCCCCGGGACAGGAAAGCTTTCTTT. Encoded protein: CASVPRDRKAFF.

The V call is TRBV28, the J call TRBJ1-6; no definite D call. Trimming cost V 7 bases and J 10 bases, with 17 bases left between them. The CDR3 runs 14 residues. The germline V gene has CDR1 MDHEN and CDR2 SYDVKM. The CDR3 loop reads CASTLGRTGSPLHF. Here the CDR3 DNA reads TGTGCCAGCACCCTCGGACGTACCGGCTCACCCCTCCACTTT.